These 6 T cell receptor beta chains were sequenced from one sample in a study of early T cells in non-severe SARS-CoV-2 infection. TCRdb recomputed calls from the 5' RACE reads with MiXCR, one row per CDR3 protein. Of about 61,000 distinct CDR3 sequences in the sample, around 12% were seen once. The source material was whole blood, sampled at baseline. Receptors were obtained from an adult who was a healthcare worker with PCR-confirmed SARS-CoV-2 infection or an uninfected control (not recorded which). The donor label of this sample is uncertain.

This clonotype was counted only a few times. This chain connects TRBV2 to TRBJ1-1, with D hard to call. Germline V gene sequence: CDR1 SNHLY, CDR2 FYNNEI. The CDR3 is 14 amino acids. The V gene lost 8 bases and the J gene lost 4 bases, with 17 bases spanning the gap. DNA for the CDR3: TGTGCCAGCCTCTCCGGTGGTGGGAGCACTGAAGCTTTCTTT. Protein product: CASLSGGGSTEAFF.

This clonotype has just a few counts. The CDR3, as DNA: TGCAGCGTTGGGGGGACAAGCAATCAGCCCCAGCATTTT. Encoded protein: CSVGGTSNQPQHF. This chain uses TRBV29-1 with TRBJ1-5; D is perhaps TRBD1 (6 bases). The V end was cut by 4 bases, the J end by 1 base, with 8 bases between. Germline V lookup: CDR1 SQVTM, CDR2 ANQGSEA. This CDR3 contains 13 residues.

This chain connects TRBV4-1 to TRBJ1-4, with D hard to call. Per germline, CDR1 MGHRA and CDR2 YSYEKL. There are 16 residues in the CDR3. Trimming shortened V by 5 bases and J by 0 bases, and 13 bases separated the two germline ends. The CDR3 sequence is CASSVRLLATNEKLFF. The CDR3 bases are TGCGCCAGCAGCGTTCGACTCCTTGCAACTAATGAAAAACTGTTTTTT.

The rearrangement uses TRBV20-1 and TRBJ2-1; D unclear. Germline lookup yields CDR1 DFQATT and CDR2 SNEGSKA (reference sequence). The CDR3 consists of 14 residues. Trimming removed 3 bases from V and 3 bases from J, with 12 bases in between. CDR3 DNA sequence: TGCAGTGCTAGCATCCCTAGACTCTACAATGAGCAGTTCTTC. Its translation is CSASIPRLYNEQFF.

This clonotype was found many times. The chain has TRBV25-1 and TRBJ1-1; D possibly corresponds to TRBD1 (6 bases). The CDR3 length is 14 residues. Germline assignment: CDR1 MGHDK and CDR2 SYGVNS. V lost 5 bases and J lost 3, with 13 bases in between. CDR3 coding DNA: TGTGCCAGCAGTAGGCAGGGGATCTACACTGAAGCTTTCTTT. This encodes CASSRQGIYTEAFF.

The sample holds a few counts of this clonotype. This rearrangement joins TRBV2 to TRBJ2-3; 7 bases fit TRBD2. The CDR3 covers 15 residues. Per germline, CDR1 SNHLY and CDR2 FYNNEI. Germline trimming cut 8 bases from V and 0 bases from J; bases unmatched to any gene: 8. The CDR3 sequence is CASARSGVSTDTQYF. The CDR3 bases are TGTGCCAGCGCTAGAAGCGGGGTCAGCACAGATACGCAGTATTTT.